This T cell receptor (beta chain) was sequenced in a study of blood T cell repertoires in COVID-19. Across the study: The study drew acute and convalescent COVID-19 samples from the United States, Italy and Spain. Sample material is recorded as cDNA or gDNA derived from T cells, B-cell-depleted T cells, or PBMCs.

Sequencing used immunoSEQ multiplex PCR; TCRdb keeps in-frame clones, though not all of them. The sample yields about 16,000 clones, about 92% seen once. The CDR3 contains 15 residues. CDR1 LNHDA and CDR2 SQIVND come from the germline V gene (reference sequence). The V segment lost 2 bases and the J segment 4 bases; nucleotides outside the gene matches: 8. The receptor was isolated from a human donor in a cohort sampled during active COVID-19. The chain employs TRBV19 and TRBJ2-7; TRBD1 aligns across 7 bases. Sequenced input: peripheral blood. The CDR3 sequence: CASSIKGGQFYEQYF. DNA of the CDR3: TGTGCCAGTAGTATAAAAGGGGGACAGTTTTACGAGCAGTACTTC.